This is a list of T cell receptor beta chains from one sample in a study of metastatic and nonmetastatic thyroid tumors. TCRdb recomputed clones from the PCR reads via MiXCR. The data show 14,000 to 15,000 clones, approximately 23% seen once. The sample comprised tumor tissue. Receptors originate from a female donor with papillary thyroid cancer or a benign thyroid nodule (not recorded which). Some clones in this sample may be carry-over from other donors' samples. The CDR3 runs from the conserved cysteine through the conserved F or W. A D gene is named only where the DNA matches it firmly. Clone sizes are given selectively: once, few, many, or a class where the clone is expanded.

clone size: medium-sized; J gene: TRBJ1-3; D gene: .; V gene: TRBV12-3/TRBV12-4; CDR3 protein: CASSPQGTGNTIYF; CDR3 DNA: TGTGCCAGCAGTCCACAGGGAACAGGAAACACCATATATTTT
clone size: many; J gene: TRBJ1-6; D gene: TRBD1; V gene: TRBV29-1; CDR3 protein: CSVRQGLNSPLHF; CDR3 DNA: TGCAGCGTCCGACAGGGGCTGAATTCACCCCTCCACTTT
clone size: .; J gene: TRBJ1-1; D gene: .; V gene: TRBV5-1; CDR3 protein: CASSLDGTNTEAFF; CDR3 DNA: TGCGCCAGCAGCTTGGACGGGACGAACACTGAAGCTTTCTTT
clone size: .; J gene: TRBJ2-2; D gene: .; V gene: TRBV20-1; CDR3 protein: CSARQGSHVTGELFF; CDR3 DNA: TGCAGTGCTAGGCAGGGGTCGCATGTCACCGGGGAGCTGTTTTTT
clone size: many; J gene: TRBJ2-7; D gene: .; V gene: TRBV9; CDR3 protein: CASSAFSGADEQYF; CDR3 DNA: TGTGCCAGCAGCGCCTTCTCGGGGGCGGACGAGCAGTACTTC
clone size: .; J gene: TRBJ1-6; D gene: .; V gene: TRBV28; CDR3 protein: CASRPGTDISTLHF; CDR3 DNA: TGTGCCAGCAGACCTGGGACCGACATTTCAACCCTCCACTTT
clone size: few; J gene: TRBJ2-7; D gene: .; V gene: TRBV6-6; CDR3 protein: CASSYSGGPYEQYF; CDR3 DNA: TGTGCCAGCAGTTACTCCGGGGGGCCCTACGAGCAGTACTTC
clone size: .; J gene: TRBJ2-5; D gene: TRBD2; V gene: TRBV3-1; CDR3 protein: CANSKGAGGQYQETQYF; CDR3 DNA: TGTGCCAACAGCAAAGGGGCGGGAGGCCAGTACCAAGAGACACAGTACTTC
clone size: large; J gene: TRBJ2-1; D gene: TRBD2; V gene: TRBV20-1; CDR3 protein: CSARDVDRTSYNEQFF; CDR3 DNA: TGCAGTGCTAGAGATGTTGACCGGACTAGCTACAATGAGCAGTTCTTC
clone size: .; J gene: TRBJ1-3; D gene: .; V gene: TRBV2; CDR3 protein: CASSAQSSGNTIYF; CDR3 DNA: TGTGCCAGCAGTGCACAGAGCTCTGGAAACACCATATATTTT
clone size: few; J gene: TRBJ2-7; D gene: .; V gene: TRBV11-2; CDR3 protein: CASSLSAGTLDEQYF; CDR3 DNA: TGTGCCAGCAGCTTAAGTGCGGGGACCCTCGACGAGCAGTACTTC
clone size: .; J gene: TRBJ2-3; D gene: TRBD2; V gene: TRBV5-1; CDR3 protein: CASSFGLAGADTDTQYF; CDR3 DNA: TGCGCCAGCAGCTTTGGGCTAGCGGGGGCTGACACAGATACGCAGTATTTT
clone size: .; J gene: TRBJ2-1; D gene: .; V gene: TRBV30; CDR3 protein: CAWSVTGEQFF; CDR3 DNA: TGTGCCTGGAGTGTAACTGGGGAGCAGTTCTTC
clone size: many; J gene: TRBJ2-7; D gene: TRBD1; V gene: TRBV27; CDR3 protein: CASSLYPGQLTYEQYF; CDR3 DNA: TGTGCCAGCAGTTTGTACCCGGGACAGCTTACCTACGAGCAGTACTTC
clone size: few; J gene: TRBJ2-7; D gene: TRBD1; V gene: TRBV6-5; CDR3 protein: CASSWSTGPSYEQYF; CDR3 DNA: TGTGCCAGCAGTTGGTCGACAGGGCCTTCCTACGAGCAGTACTTC
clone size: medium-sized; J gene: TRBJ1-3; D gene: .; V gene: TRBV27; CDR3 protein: CASSLSGTGNTIYF; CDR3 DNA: TGTGCCAGCAGTTTGTCGGGGACTGGAAACACCATATATTTT
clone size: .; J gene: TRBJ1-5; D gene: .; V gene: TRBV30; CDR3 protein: CAWSVGLGEQPQHF; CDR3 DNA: TGTGCCTGGAGTGTAGGTTTGGGAGAACAGCCCCAGCATTTT
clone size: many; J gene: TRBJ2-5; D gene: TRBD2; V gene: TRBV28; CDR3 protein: CASSPSGRRETQYF; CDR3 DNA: TGTGCCAGCAGCCCTAGCGGGAGACGCGAGACCCAGTACTTC
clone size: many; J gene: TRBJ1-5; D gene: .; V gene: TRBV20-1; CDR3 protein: CSAGGGSNQPQHF; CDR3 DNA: TGCAGTGCTGGGGGGGGGAGCAATCAGCCCCAGCATTTT
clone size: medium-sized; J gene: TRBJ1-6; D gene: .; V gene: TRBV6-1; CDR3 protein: CASLVERGTISPLHF; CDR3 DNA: TGTGCCAGCTTAGTAGAAAGAGGAACTATTTCACCCCTCCACTTT
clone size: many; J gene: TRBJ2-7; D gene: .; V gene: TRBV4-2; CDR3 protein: CASSQVTDGPYEQYF; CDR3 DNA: TGTGCCAGCAGCCAAGTAACAGATGGGCCCTACGAGCAGTACTTC
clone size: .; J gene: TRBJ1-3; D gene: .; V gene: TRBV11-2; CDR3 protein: CASSPTNGPPSGNTIYF; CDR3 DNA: TGTGCCAGCAGCCCGACAAACGGGCCGCCCTCTGGAAACACCATATATTTT
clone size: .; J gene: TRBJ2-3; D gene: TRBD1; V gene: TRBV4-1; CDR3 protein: CASSPGQLVTDTQYF; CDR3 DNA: TGCGCCAGCAGTCCGGGACAGTTGGTCACAGATACGCAGTATTTT
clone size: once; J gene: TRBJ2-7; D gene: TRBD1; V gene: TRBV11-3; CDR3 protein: CASSLEGQDGTYEQYF; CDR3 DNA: TGTGCCAGCAGCTTAGAAGGACAGGACGGCACCTACGAGCAGTACTTC
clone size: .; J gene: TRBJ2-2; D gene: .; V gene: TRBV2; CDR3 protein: CASNKCQSFTGELFF; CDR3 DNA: TGTGCCAGCAATAAGTGTCAGAGTTTCACCGGGGAGCTGTTTTTT
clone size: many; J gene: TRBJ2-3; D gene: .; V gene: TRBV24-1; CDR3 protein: CATSDSRDSTDTQYF; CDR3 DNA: TGTGCCACCAGTGATTCCCGGGACAGCACAGATACGCAGTATTTT
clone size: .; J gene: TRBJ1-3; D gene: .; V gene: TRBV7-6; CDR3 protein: CASSSEQGLSGNTIYF; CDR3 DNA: TGTGCCAGCAGCTCCGAACAGGGTCTAAGTGGAAACACCATATATTTT
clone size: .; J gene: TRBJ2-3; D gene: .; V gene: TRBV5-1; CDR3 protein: CASSLAGADTQYF; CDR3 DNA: TGCGCCAGCAGCTTGGCAGGGGCAGATACGCAGTATTTT
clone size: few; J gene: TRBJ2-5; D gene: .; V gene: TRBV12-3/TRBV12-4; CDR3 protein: CASSFPPGQTQYF; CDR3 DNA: TGTGCCAGCAGTTTCCCCCCCGGCCAGACCCAGTACTTC
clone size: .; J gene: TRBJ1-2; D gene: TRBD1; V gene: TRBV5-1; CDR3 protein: CASTFWDRDNYGYTF; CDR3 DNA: TGCGCCAGCACCTTTTGGGACAGAGATAACTATGGCTACACCTTC
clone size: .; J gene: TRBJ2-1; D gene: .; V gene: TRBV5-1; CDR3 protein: CASSSIAVGYNDQFF; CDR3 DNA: TGCGCCAGCAGCTCCATAGCGGTGGGCTACAATGATCAGTTCTTC
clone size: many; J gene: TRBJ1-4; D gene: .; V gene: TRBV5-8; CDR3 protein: CASSWELGEKLFF; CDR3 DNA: TGTGCCAGCAGTTGGGAGCTGGGGGAAAAACTGTTTTTT
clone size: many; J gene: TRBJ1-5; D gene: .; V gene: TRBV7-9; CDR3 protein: CASSLGGYSNQPQHF; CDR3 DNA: TGTGCCAGCAGCTTAGGGGGTTATAGCAATCAGCCCCAGCATTTT
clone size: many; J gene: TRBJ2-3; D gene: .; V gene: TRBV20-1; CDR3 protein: CSALGGADTQYF; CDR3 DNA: TGCAGTGCTCTGGGGGGCGCAGATACGCAGTATTTT
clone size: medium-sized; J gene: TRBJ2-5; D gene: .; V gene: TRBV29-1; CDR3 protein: CSARTIQETQYF; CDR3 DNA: TGCAGCGCCAGGACCATTCAAGAGACCCAGTACTTC
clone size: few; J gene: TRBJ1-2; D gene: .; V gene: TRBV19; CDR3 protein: CASSSLADYGYTF; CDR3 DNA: TGTGCCAGTAGTTCGTTGGCGGACTATGGCTACACCTTC
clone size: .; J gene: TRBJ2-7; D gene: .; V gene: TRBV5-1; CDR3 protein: CASSLVGSYEQYF; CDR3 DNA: TGCGCCAGCAGCTTGGTAGGTAGCTACGAGCAGTACTTC